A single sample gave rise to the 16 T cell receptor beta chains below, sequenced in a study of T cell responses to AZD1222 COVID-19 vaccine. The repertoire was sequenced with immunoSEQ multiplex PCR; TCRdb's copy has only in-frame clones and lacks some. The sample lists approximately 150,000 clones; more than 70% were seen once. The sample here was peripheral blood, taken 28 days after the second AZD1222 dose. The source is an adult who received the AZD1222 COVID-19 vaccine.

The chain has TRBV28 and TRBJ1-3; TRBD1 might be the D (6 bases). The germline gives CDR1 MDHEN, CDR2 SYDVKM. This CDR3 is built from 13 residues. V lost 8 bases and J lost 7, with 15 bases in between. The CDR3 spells CASGTPLGNTIYF. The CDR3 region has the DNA TGTGCCAGCGGGACACCTTTAGGCAACACCATATATTTT.

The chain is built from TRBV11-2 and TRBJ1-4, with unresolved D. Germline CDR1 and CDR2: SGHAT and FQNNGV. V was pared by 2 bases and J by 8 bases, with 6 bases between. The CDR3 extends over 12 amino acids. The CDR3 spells CASSLRAEKLFF. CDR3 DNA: TGTGCCAGCAGCTTAAGGGCGGAAAAACTGTTTTTT.

The CDR3 DNA reads TGTGCCAGCAGTTACCTAGGGGGTCAGAACACTGAAGCTTTCTTT. Protein: CASSYLGGQNTEAFF. The gene calls are TRBV7-9 and TRBJ1-1, with a tentative D call TRBD1 (6 bases). This CDR3 has 15 amino acids. Trimming left V 6 bases short and J 1 base short, with 15 bases between. The germline V gene encodes CDR1 SEHNR and CDR2 FQNEAQ (reference sequence).

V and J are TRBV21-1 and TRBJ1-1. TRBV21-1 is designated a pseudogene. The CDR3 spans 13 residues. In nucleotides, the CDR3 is TGTGCCAGCAGCAGCCGCTTTTGGGTTGAAGCTTTCTTT. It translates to CASSSRFWVEAFF.

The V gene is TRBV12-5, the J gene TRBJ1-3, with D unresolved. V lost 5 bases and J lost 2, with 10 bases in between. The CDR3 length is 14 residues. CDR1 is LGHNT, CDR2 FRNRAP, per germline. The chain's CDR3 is CASGGPGAGNTIYF. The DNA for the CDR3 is TGTGCTAGTGGTGGGCCAGGAGCTGGAAACACCATATATTTT.

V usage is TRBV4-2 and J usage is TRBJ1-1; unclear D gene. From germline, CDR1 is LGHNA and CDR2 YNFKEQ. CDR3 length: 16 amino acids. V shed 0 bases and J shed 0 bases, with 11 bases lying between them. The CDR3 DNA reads TGTGCCAGCAGCCAAGAAGAAGCAACTATGAACACTGAAGCTTTCTTT. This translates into CASSQEEATMNTEAFF.

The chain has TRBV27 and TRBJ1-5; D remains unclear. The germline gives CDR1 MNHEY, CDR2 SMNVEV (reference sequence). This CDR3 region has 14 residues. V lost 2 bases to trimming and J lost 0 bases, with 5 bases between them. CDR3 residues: CASSLRDSNQPQHF. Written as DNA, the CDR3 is TGTGCCAGCAGTTTAAGAGATAGCAATCAGCCCCAGCATTTT.

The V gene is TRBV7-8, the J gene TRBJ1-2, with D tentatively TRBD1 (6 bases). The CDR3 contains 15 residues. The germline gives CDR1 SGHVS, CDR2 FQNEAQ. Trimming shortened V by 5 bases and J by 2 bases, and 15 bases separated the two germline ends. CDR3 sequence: CASSLRTVGNYGYTF. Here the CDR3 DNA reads TGTGCCAGCAGCCTTAGGACAGTAGGGAACTATGGCTACACCTTC.

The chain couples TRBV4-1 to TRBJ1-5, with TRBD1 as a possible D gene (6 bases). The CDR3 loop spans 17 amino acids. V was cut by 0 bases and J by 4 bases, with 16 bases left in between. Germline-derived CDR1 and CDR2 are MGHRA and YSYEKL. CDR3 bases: TGCGCCAGCAGCCAAGATTTCGGGGGCGGAGGGAATCAGCCCCAGCATTTT. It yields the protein CASSQDFGGGGNQPQHF.

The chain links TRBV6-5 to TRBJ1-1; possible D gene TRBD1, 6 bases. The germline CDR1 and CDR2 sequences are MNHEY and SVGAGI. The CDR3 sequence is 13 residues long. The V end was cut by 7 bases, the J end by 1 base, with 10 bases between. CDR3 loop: CASTLDRNTEAFF. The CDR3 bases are TGTGCCAGCACCTTGGACAGGAACACTGAAGCTTTCTTT.

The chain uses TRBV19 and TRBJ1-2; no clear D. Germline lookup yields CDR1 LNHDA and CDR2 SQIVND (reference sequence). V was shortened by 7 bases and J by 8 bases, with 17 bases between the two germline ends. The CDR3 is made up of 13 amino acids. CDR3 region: CASNDQQSGGYTF. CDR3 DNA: TGTGCCAGTAATGATCAGCAATCCGGGGGCTACACCTTC. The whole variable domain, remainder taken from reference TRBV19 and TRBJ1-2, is DGGITQSPKYLFRKEGQNVTLSCEQNLNHDAMYWYRQDPGQGLRLIYYSQIVNDFQKGDIAEGYSVSREKKESFPLTVTSAQKNPTAFYLCASNDQQSGGYTFGSGTRLTVV.

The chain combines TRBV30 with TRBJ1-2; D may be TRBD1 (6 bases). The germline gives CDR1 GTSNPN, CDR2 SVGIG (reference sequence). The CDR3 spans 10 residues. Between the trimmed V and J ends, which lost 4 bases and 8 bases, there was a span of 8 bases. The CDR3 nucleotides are TGTGCCTGGAACAGGGTCGGCTACACCTTC. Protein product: CAWNRVGYTF.

The CDR3 sequence is CASRPGGATNSPLHF. The CDR3 nucleotides read TGTGCCAGCAGGCCCGGGGGGGCCACGAATTCACCCCTCCACTTT. The chain couples TRBV2 to TRBJ1-6; TRBD1 might be the D (6 bases). This CDR3 comprises 15 residues. Looked up from germline, CDR1 is SNHLY and CDR2 is FYNNEI. The germline V and J ends were trimmed by 6 bases and 7 bases, with 16 bases remaining between them.

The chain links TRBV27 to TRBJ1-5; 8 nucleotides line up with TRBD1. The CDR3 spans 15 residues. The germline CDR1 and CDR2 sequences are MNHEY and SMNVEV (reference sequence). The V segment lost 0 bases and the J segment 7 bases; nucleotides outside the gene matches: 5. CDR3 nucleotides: TGTGCCAGCAGTTTATCATGGACAGGGATCCAGCCCCAGCATTTT. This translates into CASSLSWTGIQPQHF.

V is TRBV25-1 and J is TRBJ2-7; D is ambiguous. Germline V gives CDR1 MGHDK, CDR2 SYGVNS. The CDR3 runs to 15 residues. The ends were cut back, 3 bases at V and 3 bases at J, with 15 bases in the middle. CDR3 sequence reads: CASSDTSFKIYEQYF. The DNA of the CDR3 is TGTGCCAGCAGTGATACATCGTTTAAAATCTACGAGCAGTACTTC.

The DNA of the CDR3 is TGCGCCAGCAGCTTGGCACAGTCAGGGGAAAAACTGTTTTTT. Translating gives CASSLAQSGEKLFF. The chain uses TRBV5-1 and TRBJ1-4; TRBD1 might be the D (5 bases). The V end lost 0 bases, the J end lost 8 bases, and 11 bases lay between the germline ends. Per the germline V gene, CDR1 is SGHRS and CDR2 is YFSETQ. The CDR3 consists of 14 residues.